This T cell receptor beta chain was found in a study of memory CD4+ T cells and cytomegalovirus serostatus. Study-level information: Healthy Belgian adult donors included about 10 CMV-positive and more than 20 CMV-negative people. Findings and limits, study-wide: CD4+ memory repertoires contained about two fifths of the roughly 160 reported CMV TCRbeta sequences.

Profiled with immunoSEQ multiplex PCR; TCRdb holds only in-frame clones, not every one. The table has some 60,000 clones, about 81% seen once. Single viable CD3+CD4+CD8-CD45RO+ cells were sorted as the memory CD4+ T cells. Donors' CMV status reflects serum IgG against pp150, pp28, p38, p52. A word on this clone: The antigen remains unidentified.

The CDR3 covers 15 residues. V was clipped by 3 bases and J by 6 bases, with 15 bases between them. Germline V gives CDR1 LGHNT, CDR2 FRNRAP. Specimen: memory CD4+ T cells from blood. The receptor was derived from an adult in good health and CMV-seronegative. This sequence joins TRBV12-5 and TRBJ2-1; tentatively, D is TRBD1 (5 bases). The CDR3 region is CASGLRGRSVNEQFF. The CDR3 bases are TGTGCTAGTGGTTTAAGGGGAAGATCCGTCAATGAGCAGTTCTTC.